The rows below give T cell receptor beta chains drawn from one sample of a study of cytomegalovirus exposure and HLA in healthy donors. The repertoire was sequenced with immunoSEQ multiplex PCR; TCRdb's copy has only in-frame clones and lacks some. There are about 280,000 clones in the sample; 80% to 90% occur only once, and around 1% lies in the top ten. The specimen sequenced was PBMCs. All receptors derive from a woman aged 18-29 years in good health and CMV-seronegative. The CDR3 runs from the conserved cysteine through the conserved F or W. The D gene is left open where the match is weak. Only some rows state a clone size, as once, few, many or a class for expanded clones.

>NA|TRBV7-9|NA|TRBJ2-5
TGTGCCAGCAGCCCCCCAAATGGGGGGGCGCTAACGGAGACCCAGTACTTC
CASSPPNGGALTETQYF
>NA|TRBV19|TRBD1|TRBJ1-2
TGTGCCAGTAGTGGGGACAGGGCGGTTTATGGCTACACCTTC
CASSGDRAVYGYTF
>NA|TRBV2|NA|TRBJ1-1
TGTGCCAGCAGGTATCACACTGAAGCTTTCTTT
CASRYHTEAFF
>few|TRBV11-2|TRBD1|TRBJ2-2
TGTGCCAGCAGCACCGGGACAGGGGACACCGGGGAGCTGTTTTTT
CASSTGTGDTGELFF
>NA|TRBV4-3|NA|TRBJ1-4
TGCGCCAGCAGCCAAGACTGGGGGCCCAATGAAAAACTGTTTTTT
CASSQDWGPNEKLFF
>NA|TRBV29-1|TRBD2|TRBJ2-2
TGCAGCGTTGCATCTTTCTCGTGGGCGGGGGTCACCGGGGAGCTGTTTTTT
CSVASFSWAGVTGELFF
>few|TRBV11-3|NA|TRBJ1-4
TGTGCCAGCAGCTTTGGACAGTTCGAAAAACTGTTTTTT
CASSFGQFEKLFF
>NA|TRBV2|NA|TRBJ2-2
TGTGCCAGCAAGGAGCGTCACACCGGGGAGCTGTTTTTT
CASKERHTGELFF
>NA|TRBV2|NA|TRBJ1-5
TGTGCCAGCAGTGAAGCTTGGGGAGGCCAGCCCCAGCATTTT
CASSEAWGGQPQHF
>NA|TRBV28|TRBD1|TRBJ1-2
TGTGCCAGCAGTCAAGAGACAGGGGGCTTCTATGGCTACACCTTC
CASSQETGGFYGYTF
>NA|TRBV7-2|NA|TRBJ2-7
TGTGCCAGCAGCTACACCGGGTTCACCTACGAGCAGTACTTC
CASSYTGFTYEQYF
>NA|TRBV10-2|TRBD2|TRBJ2-1
TGCGCCAGCAGTGGTCATACTAGCGACCTTTGGGGTGAGCAGTTCTTC
CASSGHTSDLWGEQFF
>once|TRBV10-1|NA|TRBJ2-7
TGCGCCAGCAGTAGTAGTGGGTCAGGCGAGCAGTACTTC
CASSSSGSGEQYF
>NA|TRBV9|NA|TRBJ2-7
TGTGCCAGCAGCGCGGGGGGCCGCTTCTCCTACGAGCAGTACTTC
CASSAGGRFSYEQYF
>NA|TRBV19|NA|TRBJ1-2
TGTGCCAGTACCTATTATGCCGGTGGCTACACCTTC
CASTYYAGGYTF
>NA|TRBV6-5|NA|TRBJ1-1
TGTGCCAGCAGTTACGGGGCCACTGAAGCTTTCTTT
CASSYGATEAFF
>NA|TRBV13|NA|TRBJ1-2
TGTGCCAGCAGCTCAACCAGGCATGGCTACACCTTC
CASSSTRHGYTF
>once|TRBV7-9|TRBD2|TRBJ2-1
TGTGCCAGCACTAAAAGAGCGGGGAGACACAATGAGCAGTTCTTC
CASTKRAGRHNEQFF
>NA|TRBV29-1|NA|TRBJ1-3
TGCAGCTACAGTTCGGGGTACTCTGGAAACACCATATATTTT
CSYSSGYSGNTIYF
>NA|TRBV7-9|TRBD1|TRBJ2-1
TGTGCCAGCAGCCGCGCTCAGGGGGCATACAATGAGCAGTTCTTC
CASSRAQGAYNEQFF
>NA|TRBV5-1|TRBD1|TRBJ2-5
TGCGCCAGCAGCTGGATCGGGAAGGACAGGGGGCTCCAAGAGACCCAGTACTTC
CASSWIGKDRGLQETQYF
>few|TRBV19|TRBD2|TRBJ2-7
TGTGCCAGTAGTATAGGGGCTAGCGGGGCCTCCTACGAGCAGTACTTC
CASSIGASGASYEQYF
>NA|TRBV30|NA|TRBJ2-1
TGTGCCTGGAGGGGTGGGGGGAATGAGCAGTTCTTC
CAWRGGGNEQFF
>NA|TRBV30|NA|TRBJ1-1
TGTGCCTGGAATTACAGGGTGGTCACTGAAGCTTTCTTT
CAWNYRVVTEAFF
>NA|TRBV2|TRBD2|TRBJ2-7
TGTGCCAGCAGTTTAGGGGAGGGTCCATCCTACGAGCAGTACTTC
CASSLGEGPSYEQYF
>NA|TRBV27|TRBD2|TRBJ2-2
TGTGCCAGCAGTTCCTTCGGGGGAGGGCCCCGTGGGGAGCTGTTTTTT
CASSSFGGGPRGELFF
>NA|TRBV14|NA|TRBJ2-2
TGTGCCAGCAGCCCTACAGGGACCGCCGGGGAGCTGTTTTTT
CASSPTGTAGELFF
>NA|TRBV5-1|TRBD2|TRBJ2-3
TGCGCCAGCAGCCTCCAGCGGGAGGGGGGGACAGATACGCAGTATTTT
CASSLQREGGTDTQYF
>NA|TRBV7-9|TRBD1|TRBJ2-7
TGTGCCAGCGACAGGGATTCATACGAGCAGTACTTC
CASDRDSYEQYF